Listed below are T cell receptor beta chains from one sample, sequenced in a study of cytomegalovirus exposure and HLA in healthy donors. Repertoires were generated with immunoSEQ multiplex PCR, while TCRdb's copy carries only in-frame clones and drops some. The sample contains approximately 190,000 clones, about nine tenths of which appear only once. The sequenced material came from PBMCs. Receptor source: a man aged 25 to 40 in good health and CMV-seronegative. Both conserved end residues are part of each CDR3. The order of the fields is V gene, J gene, CDR3 protein.

v_call: TRBV27
j_call: TRBJ2-7
cdr3_aa: CASRATKGAEGYF

v_call: TRBV5-4
j_call: TRBJ2-5
cdr3_aa: CASSRVAAGLQETQYF

v_call: TRBV5-1
j_call: TRBJ1-1
cdr3_aa: CASSLGGDEAFF

v_call: TRBV28
j_call: TRBJ2-7
cdr3_aa: CASSFVITRRKTPGQGAWEQYF

v_call: TRBV27
j_call: TRBJ2-2
cdr3_aa: CASSTDSYTGELFF

v_call: TRBV7-7
j_call: TRBJ1-2
cdr3_aa: CASRYDRGREGPHGYTF

v_call: TRBV6-1
j_call: TRBJ2-5
cdr3_aa: CSTGTSGVQETQYF

v_call: TRBV7-9
j_call: TRBJ1-1
cdr3_aa: CASSPQYTEAFF

v_call: TRBV7-2
j_call: TRBJ1-2
cdr3_aa: CASSLSQNYGYTF

v_call: TRBV28
j_call: TRBJ1-5
cdr3_aa: CASRREIDSNQPQHF

v_call: TRBV6-1
j_call: TRBJ2-3
cdr3_aa: CASRSSPGARDTQYF

v_call: TRBV6-5
j_call: TRBJ2-1
cdr3_aa: CASAPDRETGEQFF

v_call: TRBV12-2
j_call: TRBJ2-2
cdr3_aa: CASRLAGTSGKLNTGELFF

v_call: TRBV30
j_call: TRBJ1-2
cdr3_aa: CAWTHGGDYGYTF

v_call: TRBV29-1
j_call: TRBJ2-2
cdr3_aa: CSADSAQTTGELFF

v_call: TRBV2
j_call: TRBJ2-7
cdr3_aa: CASSDSGRFVLYF

v_call: TRBV6-4
j_call: TRBJ1-2
cdr3_aa: CASGPRSLVQGANYGYTF

v_call: TRBV23-1
j_call: TRBJ1-4
cdr3_aa: CASSQSWGPTFGKLFF

v_call: TRBV7-9
j_call: TRBJ2-5
cdr3_aa: CASSFSPLRDRRQETQYF

v_call: TRBV5-6
j_call: TRBJ1-5
cdr3_aa: CASSLLARSGGQPQHF

v_call: TRBV6-5
j_call: TRBJ1-5
cdr3_aa: CASSGRGYQPQHF

v_call: TRBV4-2
j_call: TRBJ1-1
cdr3_aa: CASSQLQGTEAFF

v_call: TRBV27
j_call: TRBJ1-5
cdr3_aa: CASSWGQLQPQHF

v_call: TRBV7-2
j_call: TRBJ2-2
cdr3_aa: CASSRSPDSNTGELFF

v_call: TRBV10-1
j_call: TRBJ2-7
cdr3_aa: CASSGQGGSYEQYF

v_call: TRBV5-1
j_call: TRBJ1-6
cdr3_aa: CASSIWTGGDSPLHF

v_call: TRBV5-6
j_call: TRBJ2-4
cdr3_aa: CASRGTGVVGNRAKNIQYF

v_call: TRBV7-9
j_call: TRBJ1-2
cdr3_aa: CSSSFLGGEANYGYTF

v_call: TRBV4-3
j_call: TRBJ2-1
cdr3_aa: CASSRGLDNEQFF

v_call: TRBV28
j_call: TRBJ1-4
cdr3_aa: CASSFIDRMGEKLFF

v_call: TRBV5-6
j_call: TRBJ2-7
cdr3_aa: CASSFRQSSYEQYF

v_call: TRBV11-2
j_call: TRBJ1-4
cdr3_aa: CASSNRGLGEKLFF

v_call: TRBV19
j_call: TRBJ2-2
cdr3_aa: CASTKTGPRNTGELFF

v_call: TRBV7-2
j_call: TRBJ2-3
cdr3_aa: CASKPSGVWQYF

v_call: TRBV27
j_call: TRBJ1-4
cdr3_aa: CASSPWGGAANEKLFF

v_call: TRBV10-3
j_call: TRBJ2-1
cdr3_aa: CAISESGAYNEQFF

v_call: TRBV2
j_call: TRBJ2-7
cdr3_aa: CASSAGQGVQYF

v_call: TRBV6-5
j_call: TRBJ1-2
cdr3_aa: CASSSPQEGYGYTF

v_call: TRBV2
j_call: -
cdr3_aa: CASSPWGGRFMSEQYF

v_call: TRBV6-5
j_call: TRBJ2-1
cdr3_aa: CASSYWTSGGADEQFF

v_call: TRBV5-5
j_call: TRBJ1-4
cdr3_aa: CASSLAQGEGEKLFF

v_call: TRBV6-5
j_call: TRBJ1-5
cdr3_aa: CASNYDGTGNQPQHF

v_call: TRBV5-5
j_call: TRBJ1-1
cdr3_aa: CASSYQGDTEAFF